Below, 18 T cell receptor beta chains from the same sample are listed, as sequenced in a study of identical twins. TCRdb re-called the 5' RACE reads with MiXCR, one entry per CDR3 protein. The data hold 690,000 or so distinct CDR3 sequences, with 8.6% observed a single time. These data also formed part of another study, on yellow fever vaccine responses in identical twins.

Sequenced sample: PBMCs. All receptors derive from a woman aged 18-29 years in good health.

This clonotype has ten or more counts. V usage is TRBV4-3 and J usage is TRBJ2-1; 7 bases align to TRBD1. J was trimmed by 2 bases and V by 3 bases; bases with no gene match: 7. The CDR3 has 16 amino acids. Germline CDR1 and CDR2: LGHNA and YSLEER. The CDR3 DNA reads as TGCGCCAGCAGCCAGGACGGACAGGCGGCCTACAATGAGCAGTTCTTC. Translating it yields CASSQDGQAAYNEQFF.

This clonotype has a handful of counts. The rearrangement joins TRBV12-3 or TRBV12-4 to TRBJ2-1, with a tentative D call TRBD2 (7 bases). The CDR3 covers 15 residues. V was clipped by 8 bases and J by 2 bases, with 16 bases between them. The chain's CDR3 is CASGFWGGPYNEQFF. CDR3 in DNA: TGTGCCAGCGGCTTTTGGGGGGGGCCCTACAATGAGCAGTTCTTC.

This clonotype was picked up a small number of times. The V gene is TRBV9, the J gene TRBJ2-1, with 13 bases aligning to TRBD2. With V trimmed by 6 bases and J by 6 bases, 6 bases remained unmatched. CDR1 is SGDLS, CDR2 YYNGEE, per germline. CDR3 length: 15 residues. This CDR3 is CASNPLAGGLNEQFF. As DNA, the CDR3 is TGTGCCAGCAACCCACTAGCGGGGGGGCTCAATGAGCAGTTCTTC.

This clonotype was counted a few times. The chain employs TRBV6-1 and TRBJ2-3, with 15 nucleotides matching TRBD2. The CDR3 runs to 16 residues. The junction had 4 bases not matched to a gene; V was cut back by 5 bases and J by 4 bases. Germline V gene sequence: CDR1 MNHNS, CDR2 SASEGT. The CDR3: CASSRWTSGGADTQYF. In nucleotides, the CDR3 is TGTGCCAGCAGTCGATGGACTAGCGGGGGGGCAGATACGCAGTATTTT.

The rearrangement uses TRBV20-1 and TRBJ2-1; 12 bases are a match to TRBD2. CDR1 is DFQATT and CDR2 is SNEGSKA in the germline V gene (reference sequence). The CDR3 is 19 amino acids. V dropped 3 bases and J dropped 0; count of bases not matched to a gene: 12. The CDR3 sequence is CSARPDGTSGQSSYNEQFF. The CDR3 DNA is TGCAGTGCTAGGCCGGACGGGACTAGCGGGCAGAGCTCCTACAATGAGCAGTTCTTC.

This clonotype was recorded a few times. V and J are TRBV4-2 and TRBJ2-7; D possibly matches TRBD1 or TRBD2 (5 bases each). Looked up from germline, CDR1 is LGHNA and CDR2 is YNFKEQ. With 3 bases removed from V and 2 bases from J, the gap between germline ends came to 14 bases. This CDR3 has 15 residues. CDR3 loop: CASSQGEHGAYEQYF. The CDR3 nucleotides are TGTGCCAGCAGCCAGGGGGAACACGGAGCCTACGAGCAGTACTTC.

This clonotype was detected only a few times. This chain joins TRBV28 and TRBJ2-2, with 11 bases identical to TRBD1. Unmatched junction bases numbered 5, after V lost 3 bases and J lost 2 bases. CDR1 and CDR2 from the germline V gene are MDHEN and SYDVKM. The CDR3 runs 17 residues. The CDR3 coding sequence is TGTGCCAGCAGTTTCTTGGGGACAGGGGGTAACACCGGGGAGCTGTTTTTT. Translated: CASSFLGTGGNTGELFF.

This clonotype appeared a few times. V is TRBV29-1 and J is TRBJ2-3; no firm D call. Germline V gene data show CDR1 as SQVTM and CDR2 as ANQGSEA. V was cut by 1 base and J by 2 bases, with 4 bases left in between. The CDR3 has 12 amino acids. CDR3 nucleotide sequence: TGCAGCGTTGAAGTTGTCACAGATACGCAGTATTTT. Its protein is CSVEVVTDTQYF.

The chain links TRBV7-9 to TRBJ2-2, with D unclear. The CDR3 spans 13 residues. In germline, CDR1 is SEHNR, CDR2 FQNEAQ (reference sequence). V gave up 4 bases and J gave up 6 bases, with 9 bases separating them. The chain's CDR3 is CASSSEWAGELFF. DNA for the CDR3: TGTGCCAGCAGCTCCGAGTGGGCCGGGGAGCTGTTTTTT.

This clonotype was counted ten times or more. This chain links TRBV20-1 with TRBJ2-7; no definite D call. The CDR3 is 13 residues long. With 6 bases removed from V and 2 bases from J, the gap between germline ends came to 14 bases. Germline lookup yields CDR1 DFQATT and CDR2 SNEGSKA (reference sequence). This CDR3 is CSATSRTTYEQYF. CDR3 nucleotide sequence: TGCAGTGCCACATCTAGAACCACCTACGAGCAGTACTTC.

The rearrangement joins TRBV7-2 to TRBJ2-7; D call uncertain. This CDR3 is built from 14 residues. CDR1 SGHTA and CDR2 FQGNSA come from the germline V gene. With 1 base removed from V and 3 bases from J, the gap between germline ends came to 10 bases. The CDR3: CASSLEVLLYEQYF. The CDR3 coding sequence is TGTGCCAGCAGCTTAGAGGTCCTCCTCTACGAGCAGTACTTC.

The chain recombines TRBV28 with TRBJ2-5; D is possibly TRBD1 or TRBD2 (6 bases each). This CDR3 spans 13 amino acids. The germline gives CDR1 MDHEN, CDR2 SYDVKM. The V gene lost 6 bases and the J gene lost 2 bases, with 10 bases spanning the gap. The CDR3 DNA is TGTGCCAGCAGGCCGGGGGCTCAAGAGACCCAGTACTTC. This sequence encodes CASRPGAQETQYF.

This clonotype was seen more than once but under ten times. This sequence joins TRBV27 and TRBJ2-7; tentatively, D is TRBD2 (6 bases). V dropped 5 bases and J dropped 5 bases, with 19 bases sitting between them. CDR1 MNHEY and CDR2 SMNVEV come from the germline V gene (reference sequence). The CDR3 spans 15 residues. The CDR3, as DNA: TGTGCCAGCAGTCCCCGGGAGAGTCAGGCCCACGAGCAGTACTTC. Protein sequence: CASSPRESQAHEQYF.

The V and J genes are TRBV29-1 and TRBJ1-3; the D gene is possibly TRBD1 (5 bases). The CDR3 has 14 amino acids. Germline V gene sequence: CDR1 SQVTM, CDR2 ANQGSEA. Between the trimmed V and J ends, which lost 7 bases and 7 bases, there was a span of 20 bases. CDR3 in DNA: TGCAGCGGTCAGACCGGGACGTTAGGTAACACCATATATTTT. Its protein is CSGQTGTLGNTIYF.

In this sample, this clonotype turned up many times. The CDR3 here is CSARTGGKTDTQYF. In nucleotides, the CDR3 is TGCAGTGCTAGAACGGGGGGCAAGACAGATACGCAGTATTTT. The chain has TRBV20-1 and TRBJ2-3; possibly TRBD2 for D (7 bases). This CDR3 spans 14 amino acids. The germline V and J ends were trimmed by 2 bases and 3 bases, with 12 bases remaining between them. Germline lookup yields CDR1 DFQATT and CDR2 SNEGSKA (reference sequence).

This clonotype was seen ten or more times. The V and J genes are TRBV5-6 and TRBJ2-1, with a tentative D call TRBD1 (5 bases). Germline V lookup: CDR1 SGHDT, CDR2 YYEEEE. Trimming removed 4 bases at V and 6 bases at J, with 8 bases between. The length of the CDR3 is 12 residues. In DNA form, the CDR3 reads TGTGCCAGCAGCGGTGACAGCAATGAGCAGTTCTTC. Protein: CASSGDSNEQFF.

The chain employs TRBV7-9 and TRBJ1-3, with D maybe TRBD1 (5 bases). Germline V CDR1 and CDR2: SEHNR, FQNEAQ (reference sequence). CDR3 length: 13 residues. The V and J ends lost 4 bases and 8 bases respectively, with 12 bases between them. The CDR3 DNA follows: TGTGCCAGCAGCTCTCGACAGAGCCACACCATATATTTT. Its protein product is CASSSRQSHTIYF.

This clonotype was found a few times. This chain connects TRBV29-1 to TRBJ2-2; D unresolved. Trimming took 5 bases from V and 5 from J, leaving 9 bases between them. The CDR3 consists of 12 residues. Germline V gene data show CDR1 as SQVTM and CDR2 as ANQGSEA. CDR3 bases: TGCAGCGTTCTGGACGTAACCGGGGAGCTGTTTTTT. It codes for CSVLDVTGELFF.